This TCR beta chain is from a study of T cell responses to AZD1222 COVID-19 vaccine. Assay: immunoSEQ multiplex PCR; the TCRdb copy retains only in-frame clones and omits some. Altogether tens of thousands of clones are present, roughly 84% being singletons, with the ten largest covering 9.8%. This clone was counted once. There are 17 residues in the CDR3. Trimming removed 0 bases from V and 4 bases from J, with 20 bases in between. Germline V gene sequence: CDR1 SGHKS, CDR2 YYEKEE (reference sequence). V gene TRBV5-5 combines with J gene TRBJ2-7; D is uncertain. The source of this sequence is an adult in good health. The sequencing used peripheral blood, collected on day 0 of AZD1222 vaccination. The CDR3 region has the DNA TGTGCCAGCAGCTTGGTCTTTGCACAGCCCGATATTTACGAGCAGTACTTC. Its translation is CASSLVFAQPDIYEQYF. The variable domain in full, completed from reference TRBV5-5 and TRBJ2-7, reads DAGVTQSPTHLIKTRGQQVTLRCSPISGHKSVSWYQQVLGQGPQFIFQYYEKEERGRGNFPDRFSARQFPNYSSELNVNALLLGDSALYLCASSLVFAQPDIYEQYFGPGTRLTVT.